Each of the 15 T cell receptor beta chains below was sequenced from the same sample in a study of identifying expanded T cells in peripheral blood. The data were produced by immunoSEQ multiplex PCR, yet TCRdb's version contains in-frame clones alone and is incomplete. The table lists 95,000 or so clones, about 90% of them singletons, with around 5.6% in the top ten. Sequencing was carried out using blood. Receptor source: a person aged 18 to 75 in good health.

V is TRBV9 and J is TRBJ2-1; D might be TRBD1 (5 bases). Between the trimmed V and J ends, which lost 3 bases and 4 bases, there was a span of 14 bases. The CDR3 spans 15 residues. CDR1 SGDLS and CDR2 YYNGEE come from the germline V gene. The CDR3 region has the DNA TGTGCCAGCAGCGCCCTAAGGACAAGTTACAATGAGCAGTTCTTC. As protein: CASSALRTSYNEQFF.

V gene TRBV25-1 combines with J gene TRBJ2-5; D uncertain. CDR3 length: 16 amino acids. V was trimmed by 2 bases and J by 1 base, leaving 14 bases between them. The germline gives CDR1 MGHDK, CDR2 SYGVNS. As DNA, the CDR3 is TGTGCCAGCAGTGAACCTACGAAGTGGACCCAAGAGACCCAGTACTTC. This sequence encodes CASSEPTKWTQETQYF. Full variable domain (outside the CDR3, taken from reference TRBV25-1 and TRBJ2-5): EADIYQTPRYLVIGTGKKITLECSQTMGHDKMYWYQQDPGMELHLIHYSYGVNSTEKGDLSSESTVSRIRTEHFPLTLESARPSHTSQYLCASSEPTKWTQETQYFGPGTRLLVL.

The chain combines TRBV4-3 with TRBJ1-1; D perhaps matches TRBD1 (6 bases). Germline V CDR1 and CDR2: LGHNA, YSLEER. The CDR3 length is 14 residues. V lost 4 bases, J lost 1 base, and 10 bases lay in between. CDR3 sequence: CASSPDSSNTEAFF. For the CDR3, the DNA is TGCGCCAGCAGCCCGGACAGCTCGAACACTGAAGCTTTCTTT.

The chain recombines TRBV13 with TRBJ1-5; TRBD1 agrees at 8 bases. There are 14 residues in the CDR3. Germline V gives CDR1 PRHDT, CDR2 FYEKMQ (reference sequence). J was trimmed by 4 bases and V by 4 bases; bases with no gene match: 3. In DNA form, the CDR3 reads TGTGCCAGCAGCTACCGGACAGGGAATCAGCCCCAGCATTTT. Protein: CASSYRTGNQPQHF. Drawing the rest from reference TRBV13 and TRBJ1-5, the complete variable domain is AAGVIQSPRHLIKEKRETATLKCYPIPRHDTVYWYQQGPGQDPQFLISFYEKMQSDKGSIPDRFSAQQFSDYHSELNMSSLELGDSALYFCASSYRTGNQPQHFGDGTRLSIL.

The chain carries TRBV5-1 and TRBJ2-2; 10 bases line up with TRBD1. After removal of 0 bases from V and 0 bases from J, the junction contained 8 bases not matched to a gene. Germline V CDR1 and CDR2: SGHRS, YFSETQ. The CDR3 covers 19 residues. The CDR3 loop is CASSLADRGLASNTGELFF. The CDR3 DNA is TGCGCCAGCAGCTTGGCCGACAGGGGGCTCGCCTCGAACACCGGGGAGCTGTTTTTT.

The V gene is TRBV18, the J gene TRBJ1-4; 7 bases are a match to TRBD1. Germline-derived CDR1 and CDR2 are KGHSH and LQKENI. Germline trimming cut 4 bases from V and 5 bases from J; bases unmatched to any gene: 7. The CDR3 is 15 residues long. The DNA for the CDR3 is TGTGCCAGCTCACTGCAGGGGGGCCACAATGAAAAACTGTTTTTT. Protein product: CASSLQGGHNEKLFF.

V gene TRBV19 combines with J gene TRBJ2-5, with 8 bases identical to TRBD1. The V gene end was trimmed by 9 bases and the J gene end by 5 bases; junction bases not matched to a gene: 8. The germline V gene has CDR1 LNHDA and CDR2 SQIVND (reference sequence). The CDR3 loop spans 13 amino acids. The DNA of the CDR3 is TGTGCCAGCAGGGGACAGGAGAAGGAGACCCAGTACTTC. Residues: CASRGQEKETQYF.

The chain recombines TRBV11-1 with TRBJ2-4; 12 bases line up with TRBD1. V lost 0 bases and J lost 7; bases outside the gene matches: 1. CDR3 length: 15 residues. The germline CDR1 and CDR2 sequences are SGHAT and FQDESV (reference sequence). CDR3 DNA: TGTGCCAGCAGCTTAGCTGGGACAGGGGGCAACATTCAGTACTTC. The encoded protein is CASSLAGTGGNIQYF. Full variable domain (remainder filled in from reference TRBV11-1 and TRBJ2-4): EAEVAQSPRYKITEKSQAVAFWCDPISGHATLYWYRQILGQGPELLVQFQDESVVDDSQLPKDRFSAERLKGVDSTLKIQPAELGDSAMYLCASSLAGTGGNIQYFGAGTRLSVL.

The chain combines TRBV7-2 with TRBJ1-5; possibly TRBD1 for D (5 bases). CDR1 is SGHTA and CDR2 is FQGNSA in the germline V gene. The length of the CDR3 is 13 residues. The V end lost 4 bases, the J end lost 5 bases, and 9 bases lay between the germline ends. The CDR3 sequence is CASSYYRYQPQHF. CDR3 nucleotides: TGTGCCAGCAGCTACTACAGGTATCAGCCCCAGCATTTT.

The CDR3 loop is CASSLMGQAGANVLTF. CDR3 nucleotide sequence: TGTGCCAGCAGCTTAATGGGACAGGCTGGGGCCAACGTCCTGACTTTC. The genes are TRBV7-3 and TRBJ2-6; 8 nucleotides match TRBD1. Germline V gene data show CDR1 as SGHTA and CDR2 as FQGTGA. V lost 1 base and J lost 2; bases outside the gene matches: 1. CDR3 length equals 16 residues. The complete variable domain, with remaining parts taken from reference TRBV7-3 and TRBJ2-6, reads GAGVSQTPSNKVTEKGKYVELRCDPISGHTALYWYRQSLGQGPEFLIYFQGTGAADDSGLPNDRFFAVRPEGSVSTLKIQRTERGDSAVYLCASSLMGQAGANVLTFGAGSRLTVL.

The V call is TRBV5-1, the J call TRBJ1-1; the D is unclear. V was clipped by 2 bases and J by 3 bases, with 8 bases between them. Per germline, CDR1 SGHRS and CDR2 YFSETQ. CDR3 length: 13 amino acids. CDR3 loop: CASSFDADTEAFF. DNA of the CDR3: TGCGCCAGCAGCTTTGACGCCGACACTGAAGCTTTCTTT.

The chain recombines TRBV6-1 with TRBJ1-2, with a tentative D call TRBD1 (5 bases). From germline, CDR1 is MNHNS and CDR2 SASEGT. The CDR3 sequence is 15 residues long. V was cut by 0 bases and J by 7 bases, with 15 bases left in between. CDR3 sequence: CASSEAVGTVVGYTF. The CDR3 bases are TGTGCCAGCAGTGAAGCCGTCGGGACGGTAGTTGGCTACACCTTC.

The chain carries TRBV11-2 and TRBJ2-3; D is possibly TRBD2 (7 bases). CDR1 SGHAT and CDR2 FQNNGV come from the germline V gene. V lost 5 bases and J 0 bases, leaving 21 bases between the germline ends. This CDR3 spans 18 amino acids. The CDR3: CASSHPKMGGLSTDTQYF. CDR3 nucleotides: TGTGCCAGCAGCCATCCCAAGATGGGGGGGCTGAGCACAGATACGCAGTATTTT.

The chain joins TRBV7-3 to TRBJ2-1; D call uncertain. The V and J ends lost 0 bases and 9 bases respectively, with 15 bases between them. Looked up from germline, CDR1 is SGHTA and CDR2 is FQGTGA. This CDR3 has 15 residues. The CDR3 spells CASSLTGLQVVEQFF. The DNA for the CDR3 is TGTGCCAGCAGCTTAACGGGGTTGCAGGTGGTTGAGCAGTTCTTC.

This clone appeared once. This CDR3 reads CASSPGAHAGRPDTQYF. CDR3 in DNA: TGTGCCAGCAGCCCGGGGGCCCACGCAGGGCGCCCAGATACGCAGTATTTT. The chain links TRBV5-6 to TRBJ2-3; TRBD1 or TRBD2 may be the D gene (6 bases each). The length of the CDR3 is 17 residues. The V end was cut by 4 bases, the J end by 4 bases, with 22 bases between. Germline CDR1 and CDR2: SGHDT and YYEEEE.